These 30 T cell receptor beta chains share one sample of origin, sequenced in a study of CD8 T cells in ankylosing spondylitis. Each CDR3 protein is one row after TCRdb ran MiXCR on the 5' RACE reads. The sample has about 310,000 distinct CDR3 sequences; around 20% are singletons. Specimen: blood, either unsorted or a sorted T cell fraction (not recorded which). These receptors originate from a female donor with ankylosing spondylitis or in good health (not recorded which).

The chain links TRBV6-1 to TRBJ2-3, with TRBD2 matching 8 bases. The V gene end was trimmed by 8 bases and the J gene end by 0 bases; junction bases not matched to a gene: 19. The CDR3 runs to 19 residues. Germline V gene data show CDR1 as MNHNS and CDR2 as SASEGT. The CDR3 region has the DNA TGTGCCAGCTCACCCGGGAGGGCCTTCGGTCCGTCAAGCACAGATACGCAGTATTTT. Residues: CASSPGRAFGPSSTDTQYF.

The chain is built from TRBV20-1 and TRBJ2-3; D gene uncertain. CDR3 length: 15 residues. The V end lost 6 bases, the J end lost 2 bases, and 18 bases lay between the germline ends. CDR1 is DFQATT and CDR2 is SNEGSKA in the germline V gene (reference sequence). The CDR3 DNA reads TGCAGTGCCAGTAGTGCTCCTAGTTACACAGATACGCAGTATTTT. As protein: CSASSAPSYTDTQYF.

This clonotype has a handful of counts. This sequence joins TRBV6-1 and TRBJ2-5, with 10 nucleotides matching TRBD1. The germline gives CDR1 MNHNS, CDR2 SASEGT. CDR3 size: 13 residues. V lost 6 bases to trimming and J lost 4 bases; unmatched junction nucleotides: 2. For the CDR3, the DNA is TGTGCCAGCAGGAGGGACAGGGGAGAGACCCAGTACTTC. Encoded protein: CASRRDRGETQYF.

V is TRBV10-3 and J is TRBJ1-4; no clear D. Germline CDR1 and CDR2: ENHRY and SYGVKD. V gave up 4 bases and J gave up 8 bases, with 8 bases separating them. The CDR3 spans 12 residues. The CDR3 DNA reads as TGTGCCATCAGTGTGAACCAGGAAAAACTGTTTTTT. It specifies CAISVNQEKLFF.

This chain links TRBV6-1 with TRBJ2-1; 12 bases are a match to TRBD2. The CDR3 is 15 residues long. With 6 bases clipped from V and 8 bases from J, the junction kept 8 bases outside the gene matches. The germline gives CDR1 MNHNS, CDR2 SASEGT. The DNA of the CDR3 is TGTGCCAGCAGCCTAGCGGGAGGGCAGCCAGATGAGCAGTTCTTC. This sequence encodes CASSLAGGQPDEQFF.

The rearrangement joins TRBV15 to TRBJ2-3; no reliable D call. This CDR3 comprises 13 residues. V was pared by 4 bases and J by 2 bases, with 7 bases between. Germline V gives CDR1 LNHNV, CDR2 YYDKDF (reference sequence). The CDR3 coding sequence is TGTGCCACCAGCACGGCGTCCACAGATACGCAGTATTTT. It encodes CATSTASTDTQYF.

This clonotype was seen ten or more times. This chain links TRBV20-1 with TRBJ2-7; the match to TRBD1 covers 8 bases. V was pared by 4 bases and J by 1 base, with 9 bases of the junction left unmatched. The CDR3 loop spans 15 amino acids. CDR1 and CDR2 (germline): DFQATT, SNEGSKA (reference sequence). Here the CDR3 reads CSAIWTGRTSYEQYF. Written as DNA, the CDR3 is TGCAGTGCTATTTGGACAGGGAGAACTTCCTACGAGCAGTACTTC.

A few counts support this clonotype. The gene calls are TRBV9 and TRBJ2-1, with TRBD2 as a possible D gene (6 bases). The CDR3 length is 15 residues. The V end was cut by 3 bases, the J end by 6 bases, with 16 bases between. Per the germline V gene, CDR1 is SGDLS and CDR2 is YYNGEE. The CDR3 spells CASSERRGTFNEQFF. The DNA for the CDR3 is TGTGCCAGCAGCGAGAGGAGGGGCACCTTCAATGAGCAGTTCTTC.

This clonotype was seen repeatedly, ten times or more. This chain links TRBV15 with TRBJ2-1; 12 bases align to TRBD1. The CDR3 consists of 16 residues. The J segment lost 8 bases and the V segment lost 3 bases, leaving 8 bases of the junction unmatched. The germline V gene has CDR1 LNHNV and CDR2 YYDKDF (reference sequence). The CDR3: CATSRTLGTGGDEQFF. The CDR3 DNA reads TGTGCCACCAGCAGGACCCTCGGGACAGGGGGCGATGAGCAGTTCTTC.

This clonotype showed up many times. The CDR3 bases are TGTGCCAGCAGTAGTAGCGGGCAAACCTACAATGAGCAGTTCTTC. Amino acid sequence: CASSSSGQTYNEQFF. The V and J genes are TRBV6-1 and TRBJ2-1; TRBD2 agrees at 7 bases. The germline gives CDR1 MNHNS, CDR2 SASEGT. The CDR3 covers 15 residues. The ends lost 5 bases at V and 2 bases at J; junction bases unmatched: 6.

This clonotype showed up just a few times. The rearrangement links TRBV28 to TRBJ1-3; D gene unclear. Deletions cut 6 bases from V and 3 bases from J, with 6 bases between. Germline V gene sequence: CDR1 MDHEN, CDR2 SYDVKM. This CDR3 has 12 residues. The CDR3 sequence is CASRTLGNTIYF. The CDR3 nucleotides read TGTGCCAGCAGGACTCTTGGAAACACCATATATTTT.

This clonotype was observed many times. The CDR3 protein is CASSYHFRGGNQPQHF. The CDR3 region has the DNA TGTGCCAGCAGTTACCACTTTCGAGGCGGCAATCAGCCCCAGCATTTT. The gene calls are TRBV6-2 or TRBV6-3 and TRBJ1-5; D is unresolved. Germline V lookup: CDR1 MNHEY, CDR2 SVGEGT. The CDR3 has 16 residues. V lost 2 bases and J 2 bases, leaving 13 bases between the germline ends.

This clonotype was recorded a few times. The V gene is TRBV4-2, the J gene TRBJ2-1; 8 bases fit TRBD1. This CDR3 contains 14 residues. Germline-derived CDR1 and CDR2 are LGHNA and YNFKEQ. Losses at the gene ends were 4 bases for V and 5 bases for J; bases not matched to a gene: 4. CDR3 in amino acids: CASSRTGPHNEQFF. Written as DNA, the CDR3 is TGTGCCAGCAGCCGGACAGGGCCACACAATGAGCAGTTCTTC.

V is TRBV20-1 and J is TRBJ2-3; no clear D gene. The CDR3 extends over 11 amino acids. Trimming stripped 2 bases from V and 4 bases from J, with 4 bases between. The germline gives CDR1 DFQATT, CDR2 SNEGSKA (reference sequence). CDR3 protein: CSARPPDTQYF. CDR3 nucleotides: TGCAGTGCTAGACCCCCAGATACGCAGTATTTT.

The V and J genes are TRBV10-3 and TRBJ2-5, with D possibly being TRBD1 or TRBD2 (5 bases each). V gave up 8 bases and J gave up 1 base, with 8 bases separating them. CDR3 length: 12 amino acids. In germline, CDR1 is ENHRY, CDR2 SYGVKD. CDR3 residues: CAIGTSQETQYF. In DNA, the CDR3 is TGTGCCATCGGGACCAGCCAAGAGACCCAGTACTTC.

This clonotype was seen a few times. The V and J genes are TRBV5-6 and TRBJ1-4; 11 nucleotides agree with TRBD1. The CDR3 runs to 15 residues. Germline V gives CDR1 SGHDT, CDR2 YYEEEE. V shed 3 bases, J shed 6 bases, and the junction held 4 bases outside the gene matches. The CDR3 loop is CASSWTGGRDEKLFF. DNA of the CDR3: TGTGCCAGCAGCTGGACAGGGGGCAGGGATGAAAAACTGTTTTTT.

The chain uses TRBV7-9 and TRBJ2-1; 8 nucleotides align to TRBD1. The CDR3 is made up of 14 amino acids. J gave up 4 bases and V 4 bases, and 3 bases lay outside the gene matches. The germline CDR1 and CDR2 sequences are SEHNR and FQNEAQ (reference sequence). The CDR3 protein is CASSWRDRYNEQFF. The CDR3 DNA sequence: TGTGCCAGCAGCTGGCGGGACAGGTACAATGAGCAGTTCTTC. The variable domain in full, with the rest retrieved from reference TRBV7-9 and TRBJ2-1, is DTGVSQNPRHKITKRGQNVTFRCDPISEHNRLYWYRQTLGQGPEFLTYFQNEAQLEKSRLLSDRFSAERPKGSFSTLEIQRTEQGDSAMYLCASSWRDRYNEQFFGPGTRLTVL.

The chain uses TRBV20-1 and TRBJ2-1; 12 bases map to TRBD2. The CDR3 loop spans 18 amino acids. CDR1 and CDR2 (germline): DFQATT, SNEGSKA (reference sequence). The V and J ends lost 6 bases and 2 bases, in that order; junction bases with no gene match: 14. The CDR3 region has the DNA TGCAGTGCCCTCACTGGGCTAGCGGGAGGGAGTCCCTACAATGAGCAGTTCTTC. As protein: CSALTGLAGGSPYNEQFF.

Many counts were recorded for this clonotype. The chain carries TRBV20-1 and TRBJ1-2, with TRBD1 as a possible D gene (5 bases). V was pared by 5 bases and J by 6 bases, with 25 bases between. The CDR3 loop spans 16 amino acids. From germline, CDR1 is DFQATT and CDR2 SNEGSKA (reference sequence). CDR3 DNA: TGCAGTGCTCCCGGTCCACAGGTGCACCGGAAGGATGGCTACACCTTC. Amino acids: CSAPGPQVHRKDGYTF.

V and J are TRBV12-3 or TRBV12-4 and TRBJ2-5; D is undetermined. CDR3 length equals 14 residues. Trimming took 3 bases from V and 1 from J, leaving 9 bases between them. CDR3 coding DNA: TGTGCCAGCAGTTTTGTTCAGAGCCAAGAGACCCAGTACTTC. Protein sequence: CASSFVQSQETQYF.

This clonotype was detected a few times. The chain has TRBV30 and TRBJ1-1, with D hard to call. This CDR3 contains 14 residues. Trimming shortened V by 0 bases and J by 4 bases, and 12 bases separated the two germline ends. In germline, CDR1 is GTSNPN, CDR2 SVGIG (reference sequence). CDR3 region: CAWSVLGVATEAFF. CDR3 DNA: TGTGCCTGGAGTGTACTTGGGGTAGCCACTGAAGCTTTCTTT. Full variable domain (outside the CDR3, taken from reference TRBV30 and TRBJ1-1): SQTIHQWPATLVQPVGSPLSLECTVEGTSNPNLYWYRQAAGRGLQLLFYSVGIGQISSEVPQNLSASRPQDRQFILSSKKLLLSDSGFYLCAWSVLGVATEAFFGQGTRLTVV.

This clonotype turned up a few times. The rearrangement joins TRBV5-1 to TRBJ1-1, with TRBD1 matching over 8 bases. The CDR3 is made up of 13 amino acids. V lost 4 bases and J lost 7; bases outside the gene matches: 6. The V gene's germline CDR1 is SGHRS and CDR2 YFSETQ. This chain's CDR3 is CASSRTGRFEAFF. The CDR3 DNA reads as TGCGCCAGCAGCCGGACAGGGAGGTTTGAAGCTTTCTTT.

Only a few counts were recorded for this clonotype. The V and J genes are TRBV7-2 and TRBJ2-3; 14 nucleotides agree with TRBD2. The CDR3 sequence is 19 residues long. Unmatched junction bases numbered 13, after V lost 1 base and J lost 7 bases. CDR1 is SGHTA and CDR2 is FQGNSA in the germline V gene. The DNA for the CDR3 is TGTGCCAGCAGCTTAGTGGAGACTAGCGGGAGGGCCAGGGTAAATACGCAGTATTTT. Its protein product is CASSLVETSGRARVNTQYF. Filled out from reference TRBV7-2 and TRBJ2-3, the complete variable domain reads GAGVSQSPSNKVTEKGKDVELRCDPISGHTALYWYRQSLGQGLEFLIYFQGNSAPDKSGLPSDRFSAERTGGSVSTLTIQRTQQEDSAVYLCASSLVETSGRARVNTQYFGPGTRLTVL.

The chain couples TRBV7-9 to TRBJ1-1; no clear D. Germline V gene sequence: CDR1 SEHNR, CDR2 FQNEAQ (reference sequence). CDR3 length: 12 residues. The V and J ends lost 1 base and 10 bases respectively, with 10 bases between them. The CDR3 sequence: CASSLGQPGAFF. In DNA, the CDR3 is TGTGCCAGCAGCTTAGGCCAGCCCGGAGCTTTCTTT.

The table lists this clonotype with a few counts. The V gene is TRBV20-1, the J gene TRBJ1-2; D not resolved. Germline V gives CDR1 DFQATT, CDR2 SNEGSKA (reference sequence). V dropped 1 base and J dropped 6 bases, with 6 bases sitting between them. The CDR3 is made up of 11 amino acids. This CDR3 reads CSARGEDGYTF. CDR3 sequence (DNA): TGCAGTGCTAGAGGGGAAGATGGCTACACCTTC.

This clonotype has at least ten counts. The genes are TRBV6-6 and TRBJ2-7; 11 nucleotides line up with TRBD1. Trimming took 6 bases from V and 5 from J; bases not matched to a gene: 9. The germline gives CDR1 MNHNY, CDR2 SVGAGI (reference sequence). The CDR3 is 15 residues long. The CDR3 bases are TGTGCCAGCAGACGACGGACAGGGGGCACGGACGAGCAGTACTTC. Translation: CASRRRTGGTDEQYF.

The chain carries TRBV19 and TRBJ1-4, with 9 bases matching TRBD1. Germline assignment: CDR1 LNHDA and CDR2 SQIVND (reference sequence). V gave up 5 bases and J gave up 8 bases; unmatched junction bases: 6. CDR3 length: 14 residues. DNA of the CDR3: TGTGCCAGTAGTCGGGACAGGGAGAAGGAAAAACTGTTTTTT. It translates to CASSRDREKEKLFF. The variable domain in full, with the rest retrieved from reference TRBV19 and TRBJ1-4, is DGGITQSPKYLFRKEGQNVTLSCEQNLNHDAMYWYRQDPGQGLRLIYYSQIVNDFQKGDIAEGYSVSREKKESFPLTVTSAQKNPTAFYLCASSRDREKEKLFFGSGTQLSVL.

Only a few counts were recorded for this clonotype. The chain uses TRBV2 and TRBJ2-2, with 13 positions matching TRBD2. From germline, CDR1 is SNHLY and CDR2 FYNNEI. The CDR3 totals 15 residues. The J segment lost 5 bases and the V segment lost 8 bases, leaving 5 bases of the junction unmatched. DNA for the CDR3: TGTGCCAGCCAGGGGACTAGCGGGAAAACCGGGGAGCTGTTTTTT. This sequence encodes CASQGTSGKTGELFF.

The chain recombines TRBV12-3 or TRBV12-4 with TRBJ2-3; 9 bases are a match to TRBD2. The CDR3 is 15 amino acids. After removal of 2 bases from V and 0 bases from J, the junction contained 0 bases not matched to a gene. The CDR3 loop reads CASSLLAGSTDTQYF. Here the CDR3 DNA reads TGTGCCAGCAGTTTACTAGCGGGGAGCACAGATACGCAGTATTTT.

V usage is TRBV5-1 and J usage is TRBJ2-7; perhaps TRBD2 as D (6 bases). The CDR3 runs 15 residues. V was trimmed by 0 bases and J by 2 bases, leaving 12 bases between them. Per the germline V gene, CDR1 is SGHRS and CDR2 is YFSETQ. The CDR3 sequence: CASSLAQGGTYEQYF. For the CDR3, the DNA is TGCGCCAGCAGCTTGGCCCAAGGAGGGACCTACGAGCAGTACTTC. Full variable domain (rest looked up from reference TRBV5-1 and TRBJ2-7): KAGVTQTPRYLIKTRGQQVTLSCSPISGHRSVSWYQQTPGQGLQFLFEYFSETQRNKGNFPGRFSGRQFSNSRSEMNVSTLELGDSALYLCASSLAQGGTYEQYFGPGTRLTVT.